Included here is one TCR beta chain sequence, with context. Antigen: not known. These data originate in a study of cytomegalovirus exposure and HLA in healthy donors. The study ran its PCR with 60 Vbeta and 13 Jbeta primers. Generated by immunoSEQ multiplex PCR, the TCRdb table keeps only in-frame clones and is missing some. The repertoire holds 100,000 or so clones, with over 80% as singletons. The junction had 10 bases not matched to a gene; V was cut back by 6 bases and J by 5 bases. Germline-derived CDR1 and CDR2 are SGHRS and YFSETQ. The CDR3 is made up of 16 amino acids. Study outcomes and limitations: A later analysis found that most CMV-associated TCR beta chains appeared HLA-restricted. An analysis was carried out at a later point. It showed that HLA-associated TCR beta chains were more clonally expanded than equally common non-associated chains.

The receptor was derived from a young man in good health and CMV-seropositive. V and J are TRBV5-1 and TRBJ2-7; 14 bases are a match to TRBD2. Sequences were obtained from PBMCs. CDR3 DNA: TGCGCCAGCAACTTAGCGCCGGGACTAGCGGGGGACGAGCAGTACTTC. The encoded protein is CASNLAPGLAGDEQYF.